The 24 T cell receptor beta chains listed next were all sequenced from one sample in a study of OX40 agonist ivuxolimab in advanced cancers. Preparation of the library involved the immunoSEQ multiplex PCR assay. In TCRdb, the immuneACCESS table is reduced to in-frame sequences with V and J assigned. These tables do not hold every clone; where another copy was compared, an unresolved V gene accounts for under half, and the others remain unexplained. The sample table shows about 82,000 clones, and roughly 90% are seen once. Of the sample, about 0.61% falls within the top ten clones. The sequencing used CD4+ or CD8+ T cells sorted from blood, collected in a trial of the OX40 agonist ivuxolimab. The receptors originated from an adult with an advanced solid tumor such as melanoma, head and neck, liver or kidney cancer.

V usage is TRBV5-1 and J usage is TRBJ2-1, with 7 positions matching TRBD2. Germline V CDR1 and CDR2: SGHRS, YFSETQ. The junction had 8 bases not matched to a gene; V was cut back by 4 bases and J by 7 bases. This CDR3 region has 14 residues. CDR3 loop: CASSIQTSLNEQFF. In DNA form, the CDR3 reads TGCGCCAGCAGCATCCAGACTAGCCTGAATGAGCAGTTCTTC.

The sample holds one count of this clone. The rearrangement links TRBV10-2 to TRBJ2-3; 12 positions match TRBD2. This CDR3 spans 16 amino acids. V lost 0 bases, J lost 5 bases, and 3 bases stayed unmatched. Per germline, CDR1 WSHSY and CDR2 SAAADI. This chain's CDR3 is CASSESRTSGIDTQYF. As DNA, the CDR3 is TGCGCCAGCAGTGAGTCTAGGACTAGCGGGATAGATACGCAGTATTTT.

This chain connects TRBV4-1 to TRBJ2-7; 13 bases line up with TRBD2. This CDR3 has 17 residues. Germline V gives CDR1 MGHRA, CDR2 YSYEKL. V shed 0 bases, J shed 4 bases, and the junction held 6 bases outside the gene matches. CDR3 nucleotides: TGCGCCAGCAGCCAAGAACCGACTAGCGGGAGGAGATACGAGCAGTACTTC. It yields the protein CASSQEPTSGRRYEQYF.

This chain joins TRBV7-8 and TRBJ1-2, with D possibly matching TRBD1 (5 bases). CDR1 SGHVS and CDR2 FQNEAQ come from the germline V gene. This CDR3 is built from 12 residues. Trimming took off 6 bases at V and 3 bases at J, with 8 bases between the two ends. CDR3 nucleotide sequence: TGTGCCAGCAGTCAGGGCGACTATGGCTACACCTTC. Encoded protein: CASSQGDYGYTF.

This sequence joins TRBV30 and TRBJ2-6; perhaps D is TRBD1 or TRBD2 (6 bases each). The CDR3 contains 17 residues. Trimming shortened V by 7 bases and J by 0 bases, and 19 bases separated the two germline ends. Germline CDR1 is GTSNPN and CDR2 is SVGIG (reference sequence). This chain's CDR3 is CASEGGQGGSGANVLTF. The CDR3, as DNA: TGTGCCTCAGAAGGGGGGCAGGGAGGCTCTGGGGCCAACGTCCTGACTTTC.

V is TRBV27 and J is TRBJ1-1, with a possible D match to TRBD1 (5 bases). Germline-derived CDR1 and CDR2 are MNHEY and SMNVEV (reference sequence). This CDR3 comprises 13 residues. Trimming took 2 bases from V and 8 from J, leaving 12 bases between them. The CDR3 region has the DNA TGTGCCAGCAGTTTAATTAGGGGATCCGAAGCTTTCTTT. Protein product: CASSLIRGSEAFF.

The chain recombines TRBV10-2 with TRBJ2-1, with 8 bases aligning to TRBD2. CDR1 is WSHSY, CDR2 SAAADI, per germline. The CDR3 runs 15 residues. V lost 4 bases and J lost 4; bases outside the gene matches: 6. CDR3 in amino acids: CASSVRRGGYNEQFF. CDR3 coding DNA: TGCGCCAGCAGTGTGAGACGGGGGGGGTACAATGAGCAGTTCTTC.

V and J are TRBV6-5 and TRBJ1-3; D ambiguous. The CDR3 consists of 15 residues. From germline, CDR1 is MNHEY and CDR2 SVGAGI. Trimming took off 0 bases at V and 0 bases at J, with 6 bases between the two ends. The CDR3 sequence is CASSYSTPSGNTIYF. The CDR3 DNA reads TGTGCCAGCAGTTACTCGACACCCTCTGGAAACACCATATATTTT.

The chain combines TRBV28 with TRBJ1-2; no clear D gene. Germline V gene lookup returns CDR1 MDHEN and CDR2 SYDVKM. The CDR3 extends over 12 amino acids. The V and J ends lost 3 bases and 4 bases respectively, with 6 bases between them. CDR3: CASSFLVYGYTF. The CDR3 DNA reads TGTGCCAGCAGTTTTTTAGTCTATGGCTACACCTTC.

V usage is TRBV5-5 and J usage is TRBJ2-3; tentatively, D is TRBD1 or TRBD2 (5 bases each). Germline V gene lookup returns CDR1 SGHKS and CDR2 YYEKEE (reference sequence). Trimming shortened V by 5 bases and J by 5 bases, and 18 bases separated the two germline ends. This CDR3 spans 15 amino acids. In DNA form, the CDR3 reads TGTGCCAGCAGTGACCGGGACCTGCACTTAGATACGCAGTATTTT. Its translation: CASSDRDLHLDTQYF.

V and J are TRBV19 and TRBJ1-1; 8 bases align to TRBD1. The germline CDR1 and CDR2 sequences are LNHDA and SQIVND (reference sequence). This CDR3 is built from 15 residues. V shed 5 bases, J shed 1 base, and the junction held 6 bases outside the gene matches. In DNA form, the CDR3 reads TGTGCCAGTAGTGTGACAGGGGCCGCGAACACTGAAGCTTTCTTT. Protein product: CASSVTGAANTEAFF. The whole variable domain, filled in from reference TRBV19 and TRBJ1-1, reads DGGITQSPKYLFRKEGQNVTLSCEQNLNHDAMYWYRQDPGQGLRLIYYSQIVNDFQKGDIAEGYSVSREKKESFPLTVTSAQKNPTAFYLCASSVTGAANTEAFFGQGTRLTVV.

V usage is TRBV12-5 and J usage is TRBJ1-2; tentatively, D is TRBD1 (5 bases). The V end was cut by 2 bases, the J end by 5 bases, with 21 bases between. Germline lookup yields CDR1 LGHNT and CDR2 FRNRAP. The CDR3 extends over 17 amino acids. In DNA, the CDR3 is TGTGCTAGTGGTTTGATTCGACCGCAGGGCGGAGGATATGGCTACACCTTC. It codes for CASGLIRPQGGGYGYTF.

The chain recombines TRBV30 with TRBJ2-3; TRBD2 agrees at 11 bases. Losses at the gene ends were 0 bases for V and 2 bases for J; bases not matched to a gene: 10. The CDR3 extends over 18 amino acids. CDR1 is GTSNPN, CDR2 SVGIG, per germline (reference sequence). The chain's CDR3 is CAWSVFGLAGGSTDTQYF. In DNA, the CDR3 is TGTGCCTGGAGTGTATTTGGCCTAGCGGGGGGATCCACAGATACGCAGTATTTT.

The V call is TRBV5-5, the J call TRBJ2-7, with 8 bases matching TRBD2. This CDR3 is 14 amino acids long. Trimming took 3 bases from V and 3 from J; bases not matched to a gene: 5. From germline, CDR1 is SGHKS and CDR2 YYEKEE (reference sequence). The CDR3: CASSSSGLDYEQYF. CDR3 coding DNA: TGTGCCAGCAGCTCTAGCGGGCTAGACTACGAGCAGTACTTC. Full variable domain (remainder filled in from reference TRBV5-5 and TRBJ2-7): DAGVTQSPTHLIKTRGQQVTLRCSPISGHKSVSWYQQVLGQGPQFIFQYYEKEERGRGNFPDRFSARQFPNYSSELNVNALLLGDSALYLCASSSSGLDYEQYFGPGTRLTVT.

This chain joins TRBV10-3 and TRBJ2-3; 14 bases map to TRBD2. CDR1 ENHRY and CDR2 SYGVKD come from the germline V gene. The CDR3 has 16 amino acids. J gave up 1 base and V 6 bases, and 3 bases lay outside the gene matches. CDR3 amino acids: CAIREGLAGGTDTQYF. Written as DNA, the CDR3 is TGTGCCATCAGGGAGGGACTAGCGGGAGGCACAGATACGCAGTATTTT.

The chain is built from TRBV5-1 and TRBJ2-6, with D unresolved. The CDR3 covers 19 residues. The V gene's germline CDR1 is SGHRS and CDR2 YFSETQ. V lost 3 bases and J lost 0, with 19 bases in between. The CDR3 DNA reads as TGCGCCAGCAGCTACATGCCGATGGTAGGAAGCTCTGGGGCCAACGTCCTGACTTTC. Protein sequence: CASSYMPMVGSSGANVLTF. The entire variable domain, with the rest obtained from reference TRBV5-1 and TRBJ2-6, is as follows: KAGVTQTPRYLIKTRGQQVTLSCSPISGHRSVSWYQQTPGQGLQFLFEYFSETQRNKGNFPGRFSGRQFSNSRSEMNVSTLELGDSALYLCASSYMPMVGSSGANVLTFGAGSRLTVL.

The chain couples TRBV19 to TRBJ2-5, with a tentative D call TRBD2 (6 bases). Germline assignment: CDR1 LNHDA and CDR2 SQIVND (reference sequence). Trimming removed 5 bases from V and 1 base from J, with 14 bases in between. The CDR3 length is 15 residues. The CDR3 region is CASSDTGVGQETQYF. The DNA of the CDR3 is TGTGCCAGTAGTGATACGGGAGTTGGCCAAGAGACCCAGTACTTC.

The chain employs TRBV9 and TRBJ1-1, with 7 bases identical to TRBD1. CDR1 is SGDLS and CDR2 is YYNGEE in the germline V gene. The CDR3 runs 14 residues. V was clipped by 4 bases and J by 1 base; unmatched bases: 4. CDR3 region: CASSPRDRNTEAFF. CDR3 bases: TGTGCCAGCAGCCCACGGGACAGGAACACTGAAGCTTTCTTT.

This chain joins TRBV6-5 and TRBJ1-1; D ambiguous. With 6 bases removed from V and 10 bases from J, the gap between germline ends came to 18 bases. The CDR3 sequence is 13 residues long. Germline V gene data show CDR1 as MNHEY and CDR2 as SVGAGI. In nucleotides, the CDR3 is TGTGCCAGCAGCCTTCTACCGGGAAATTCAGCTTTCTTT. It is translated as CASSLLPGNSAFF.

The genes are TRBV30 and TRBJ2-7; TRBD1 agrees at 7 bases. J gave up 2 bases and V 2 bases, and 6 bases lay outside the gene matches. Germline CDR1 GTSNPN, CDR2 SVGIG (reference sequence). This CDR3 spans 14 amino acids. The DNA for the CDR3 is TGTGCCTGGAGTCTAGGGACAGCAACCTACGAGCAGTACTTC. It codes for CAWSLGTATYEQYF.

This chain links TRBV6-1 with TRBJ2-4, with 16 bases aligning to TRBD2. Germline-derived CDR1 and CDR2 are MNHNS and SASEGT. There are 18 residues in the CDR3. J gave up 5 bases and V 4 bases, and 8 bases lay outside the gene matches. CDR3: CASSGGTSGRGPQNIQYF. The CDR3 nucleotides are TGTGCCAGCAGTGGGGGGACTAGCGGGAGGGGGCCTCAAAACATTCAGTACTTC.

The gene calls are TRBV18 and TRBJ2-5, with a possible D match to TRBD2 (6 bases). The CDR3 has 14 residues. Germline loops: CDR1 KGHSH, CDR2 LQKENI. V was trimmed by 6 bases and J by 1 base, leaving 12 bases between them. CDR3 in amino acids: CASSLGGSQETQYF. For the CDR3, the DNA is TGTGCCAGCTCCCTCGGGGGTTCCCAAGAGACCCAGTACTTC.

This clone was counted a few times. The J gene is TRBJ2-3, the V gene TRBV19; no clear D. This CDR3 has 13 residues. CDR1 and CDR2 (germline): LNHDA, SQIVND (reference sequence). V was cut by 4 bases and J by 3 bases, with 8 bases left in between. CDR3: CASSTQDTDTQYF. The CDR3 nucleotides are TGTGCCAGTAGTACCCAGGATACAGATACGCAGTATTTT.

This clone was recorded once. The genes are TRBV7-9 and TRBJ2-5; TRBD2 aligns across 14 bases. Germline V lookup: CDR1 SEHNR, CDR2 FQNEAQ (reference sequence). CDR3 length equals 16 residues. Trimming at V came to 5 bases and at J to 5 bases, leaving 7 bases not matched to a gene. CDR3 sequence: CASSPGTSGSRETQYF. The CDR3 nucleotides are TGTGCCAGCAGCCCCGGGACTAGCGGGAGTCGGGAGACCCAGTACTTC.